Listed here are 20 T cell receptor beta chains from one sample, sequenced in a study of T cells in Graves' hyperthyroidism and ophthalmopathy. RNA transcripts gave rise to amplified TCR beta CDR3 regions. The TCR CDR3 first-round RT-PCR relied on the HTBI primer set. TCRdb fed the multiplex PCR reads into MiXCR, producing one record per CDR3 protein. The data show 250,000 to 300,000 distinct CDR3 sequences, roughly 19% seen once. The source material was blood. The source is a man in his fifties with Graves' ophthalmopathy.

This clonotype was observed many times. This chain uses TRBV30 with TRBJ2-1; 13 nucleotides match TRBD2. CDR1 and CDR2 from the germline V gene are GTSNPN and SVGIG (reference sequence). This CDR3 has 17 residues. The junction had 8 bases not matched to a gene; V was cut back by 0 bases and J by 6 bases. The CDR3 nucleotides read TGTGCCTGGAGTGTCGGATTCCGGACTAGCGGGAGCAATGAGCAGTTCTTC. Protein sequence: CAWSVGFRTSGSNEQFF.

CDR3 nucleotides: TGTGCCAGCAGGCCCTTATCCTACGAGCAGTACTTC. It is translated as CASRPLSYEQYF. V gene TRBV6-1 combines with J gene TRBJ2-7; D unclear. Germline lookup yields CDR1 MNHNS and CDR2 SASEGT. The CDR3 has 12 residues. Trimming stripped 6 bases from V and 1 base from J, with 7 bases between.

The rearrangement uses TRBV6-2 or TRBV6-3 and TRBJ1-5; D might be TRBD1 (5 bases). The CDR3 is 15 amino acids. Per the germline V gene, CDR1 is MNHEY and CDR2 is SVGEGT. V lost 2 bases and J 3 bases, leaving 11 bases between the germline ends. The CDR3 DNA is TGTGCCAGCAGTTACGACAGATCCATCAATCAGCCCCAGCATTTT. This sequence encodes CASSYDRSINQPQHF.

The V and J genes are TRBV12-3 or TRBV12-4 and TRBJ1-5; weak D call: TRBD1 (6 bases). The germline V and J ends were trimmed by 10 bases and 1 base, with 14 bases remaining between them. CDR3 size: 14 residues. CDR3 protein: CATATGISNQPQHF. The CDR3, as DNA: TGTGCCACCGCTACAGGGATAAGCAATCAGCCCCAGCATTTT.

This clonotype was picked up many times. The chain combines TRBV18 with TRBJ2-7, with 7 bases matching TRBD2. The CDR3 consists of 16 residues. Germline V gene lookup returns CDR1 KGHSH and CDR2 LQKENI. Trimming removed 6 bases from V and 6 bases from J; junction bases left unmatched: 17. DNA of the CDR3: TGTGCCAGCTCTCCCAAGTCCCAGCGGGAAGGTTCCGAGCAGTACTTC. Translation: CASSPKSQREGSEQYF.

This clonotype was recorded many times. The chain employs TRBV11-3 and TRBJ2-7; 7 bases agree with TRBD2. V trimming: 0 bases; J trimming: 3 bases; junction bases outside the gene matches: 5. CDR1 SGHNT and CDR2 YENEEA come from the germline V gene. The CDR3 length is 15 residues. CDR3 nucleotide sequence: TGTGCCAGCAGCTTAGAGGGAGGGGAAGGCTACGAGCAGTACTTC. It specifies CASSLEGGEGYEQYF.

This rearrangement joins TRBV28 to TRBJ1-4, with D possibly TRBD1 on 6 matching bases. The CDR3 is 13 amino acids. In germline, CDR1 is MDHEN, CDR2 SYDVKM. Trimming cost V 8 bases and J 4 bases, with 11 bases left between them. The DNA of the CDR3 is TGTGCCAGCTACCGGGACAATAATGAAAAACTGTTTTTT. It specifies CASYRDNNEKLFF.

This clonotype was observed many times. V gene TRBV7-2 combines with J gene TRBJ2-1; D not resolved. Germline V gene data show CDR1 as SGHTA and CDR2 as FQGNSA. There are 15 residues in the CDR3. With 0 bases removed from V and 2 bases from J, the gap between germline ends came to 8 bases. The CDR3 DNA reads TGTGCCAGCAGCTTAGCAGTCGGTACCTACAATGAGCAGTTCTTC. As protein: CASSLAVGTYNEQFF.

In this sample, this clonotype turned up many times. V gene TRBV5-1 combines with J gene TRBJ2-1; D might be TRBD1 (6 bases). V was cut by 7 bases and J by 7 bases, with 18 bases left in between. The germline gives CDR1 SGHRS, CDR2 YFSETQ. The CDR3 contains 14 residues. CDR3 in DNA: TGCGCCAGCGGCACTCTGCAGGGGAGTAATGAGCAGTTCTTC. This sequence encodes CASGTLQGSNEQFF. The full variable domain, completed using reference TRBV5-1 and TRBJ2-1, is KAGVTQTPRYLIKTRGQQVTLSCSPISGHRSVSWYQQTPGQGLQFLFEYFSETQRNKGNFPGRFSGRQFSNSRSEMNVSTLELGDSALYLCASGTLQGSNEQFFGPGTRLTVL.

This clonotype was detected a few times. The J gene is TRBJ1-6, the V gene TRBV5-6, with 8 nucleotides matching TRBD1. The CDR3 consists of 16 residues. Germline trimming cut 4 bases from V and 7 bases from J; bases unmatched to any gene: 10. The germline V gene encodes CDR1 SGHDT and CDR2 YYEEEE. The CDR3 region has the DNA TGTGCCAGCAGCCTAGGACAGGGTGGTCAGAATTCACCCCTCCACTTT. The encoded protein is CASSLGQGGQNSPLHF.

This clonotype was observed a handful of times. The rearrangement links TRBV3-1 to TRBJ1-2; a weak D match, TRBD1 (5 bases). V was pared by 4 bases and J by 8 bases, with 11 bases between. Looked up from germline, CDR1 is LGHDT and CDR2 is YNNKEL (reference sequence). The CDR3 is 12 residues long. This CDR3 is CASSLPGTGYTF. The CDR3 DNA reads TGTGCCAGCAGCCTCCCGGGGACGGGCTACACCTTC.

There are many counts of this clonotype. The V and J genes are TRBV30 and TRBJ2-7; TRBD2 aligns across 8 bases. Germline V gene lookup returns CDR1 GTSNPN and CDR2 SVGIG (reference sequence). J was trimmed by 0 bases and V by 0 bases; bases with no gene match: 7. This CDR3 has 16 residues. CDR3 sequence reads: CAWSVSLADFSYEQYF. The CDR3 DNA follows: TGTGCCTGGAGTGTATCACTAGCGGACTTCTCCTACGAGCAGTACTTC.

V and J are TRBV11-2 and TRBJ2-7; D is possibly TRBD1 or TRBD2 (6 bases each). Germline V gene sequence: CDR1 SGHAT, CDR2 FQNNGV. The V end lost 3 bases, the J end lost 2 bases, and 14 bases lay between the germline ends. The CDR3 loop spans 15 amino acids. The CDR3 protein is CASSFPRGPAYEQYF. The CDR3 coding sequence is TGTGCCAGCAGCTTCCCTCGGGGGCCAGCCTACGAGCAGTACTTC.

This clonotype came up many times. V and J are TRBV2 and TRBJ2-2; 14 bases agree with TRBD2. The trim removed 6 bases at V and 6 bases at J, leaving 3 bases unmatched. Looked up from germline, CDR1 is SNHLY and CDR2 is FYNNEI. CDR3 length: 15 amino acids. CDR3 sequence (DNA): TGTGCCAGCAGGCCGGGACTAGCGGGAGCCGGGGAGCTGTTTTTT. Translated, it gives CASRPGLAGAGELFF.

Only a few counts were recorded for this clonotype. The genes are TRBV30 and TRBJ2-1; 9 bases map to TRBD1. Germline V gives CDR1 GTSNPN, CDR2 SVGIG (reference sequence). The CDR3 is made up of 13 amino acids. Trimming took 4 bases from V and 6 from J; bases not matched to a gene: 4. CDR3 residues: CAWNRDRVNEQFF. The DNA of the CDR3 is TGTGCCTGGAACCGGGACAGGGTCAATGAGCAGTTCTTC.

This chain links TRBV10-2 with TRBJ1-2, with TRBD1 identical over 8 bases. The CDR3 sequence is 13 residues long. The V segment lost 8 bases and the J segment 6 bases; nucleotides outside the gene matches: 8. Germline V gene sequence: CDR1 WSHSY, CDR2 SAAADI. This CDR3 reads CASQDRDADGYTF. The DNA of the CDR3 is TGCGCCAGCCAGGACAGGGATGCTGATGGCTACACCTTC.

The chain combines TRBV30 with TRBJ1-5, with 7 positions matching TRBD1. CDR1 is GTSNPN and CDR2 is SVGIG in the germline V gene (reference sequence). The CDR3 is 13 amino acids. Trimming removed 3 bases from V and 4 bases from J; junction bases left unmatched: 3. The CDR3: CAWSGRGNQPQHF. CDR3 sequence (DNA): TGTGCCTGGAGCGGCAGGGGGAATCAGCCCCAGCATTTT.

This clonotype was recorded at least ten times. The CDR3 DNA reads as TGTGCCAGCAGCCCTGGGGATTCACCCCTCCACTTT. This gives the protein CASSPGDSPLHF. This sequence joins TRBV9 and TRBJ1-6, with D uncertain. V lost 4 bases and J lost 8, with 7 bases in between. CDR3 length equals 12 residues. Germline assignment: CDR1 SGDLS and CDR2 YYNGEE.

This clonotype was detected a few times. The CDR3 DNA reads as TGTGCCAGCAGTTACTCGACACAGCTACCCTACGAGCAGTACTTC. It encodes CASSYSTQLPYEQYF. The V and J genes are TRBV6-5 and TRBJ2-7; no clear D. Germline V lookup: CDR1 MNHEY, CDR2 SVGAGI. Deletions cut 0 bases from V and 2 bases from J, with 11 bases between. The CDR3 loop spans 15 amino acids.

Concerning this clonotype: At one end the junction does not follow the germline gene, possibly because of a read error. The gene calls are TRBV10-3 and TRBJ2-5; tentatively, D is TRBD1 (6 bases). Germline V gene lookup returns CDR1 ENHRY and CDR2 SYGVKD. The CDR3 runs 12 residues. The CDR3 nucleotides are TGTGTCATCAGCCGGACAGAAGAGACCCAGTACTTC. This gives the protein CVISRTEETQYF.